These 15 T cell receptor beta chains share one sample of origin, sequenced in a study of PD-1 blockade in classical Hodgkin lymphoma. Specified time point: cycle 4 day 1 (C4D1), after 5 to 7 weeks of nivolumab. Every patient relapsed after autologous stem cell transplantation, and brentuximab vedotin exposure varied. TCRdb's copy holds only in-frame clones and misses some; the assay was immunoSEQ multiplex PCR. The sample includes about 44,000 clones, 60% to 70% of them seen just once. Specimen: peripheral blood mononuclear cells (PBMCs), collected before the fourth cycle of nivolumab. Every receptor here comes from a human donor with classical Hodgkin lymphoma.

The rearrangement links TRBV20-1 to TRBJ2-5; TRBD2 might be the D (5 bases). Germline-derived CDR1 and CDR2 are DFQATT and SNEGSKA (reference sequence). This CDR3 comprises 11 residues. V dropped 0 bases and J dropped 12 bases, with 11 bases sitting between them. The CDR3 here is CSARDPAREYF. The CDR3 region has the DNA TGCAGTGCTAGAGATCCGGCGAGGGAGTACTTC.

The rearrangement links TRBV4-3 to TRBJ2-7, with 8 positions matching TRBD1. Germline trimming cut 0 bases from V and 3 bases from J; bases unmatched to any gene: 13. Germline V gene sequence: CDR1 LGHNA, CDR2 YSLEER. The CDR3 length is 18 residues. The CDR3 reads CASSQEATRTGLLYEQYF. The CDR3 bases are TGCGCCAGCAGCCAAGAAGCCACGCGGACAGGGCTCCTCTACGAGCAGTACTTC.

V is TRBV7-9 and J is TRBJ2-3; 8 bases are shared with TRBD1. The CDR3 runs 16 residues. Germline V gene lookup returns CDR1 SEHNR and CDR2 FQNEAQ (reference sequence). J gave up 1 base and V 2 bases, and 5 bases lay outside the gene matches. In DNA form, the CDR3 reads TGTGCCAGCAGCTTAACAGGGGGTTTTGGCACAGATACGCAGTATTTT. Its protein product is CASSLTGGFGTDTQYF.

The DNA of the CDR3 is TGTGCCAGCGGGGGACTAGCGGGGCGGGATACGCAGTATTTT. Translating it yields CASGGLAGRDTQYF. The chain carries TRBV19 and TRBJ2-3; 13 bases map to TRBD2. Losses at the gene ends were 9 bases for V and 6 bases for J; bases not matched to a gene: 6. Germline V gene lookup returns CDR1 LNHDA and CDR2 SQIVND (reference sequence). CDR3 length: 14 residues.

The genes are TRBV5-4 and TRBJ2-2, with D perhaps matching TRBD2 (5 bases). The V end lost 4 bases, the J end lost 6 bases, and 10 bases lay between the germline ends. CDR3 length: 13 amino acids. The germline CDR1 and CDR2 sequences are SGHNT and YYREEE (reference sequence). Here the CDR3 DNA reads TGTGCCAGCAGCCCAGCCGGGGCCGGGGAGCTGTTTTTT. This encodes CASSPAGAGELFF.

The chain recombines TRBV5-4 with TRBJ2-7, with 12 nucleotides matching TRBD2. Germline-derived CDR1 and CDR2 are SGHNT and YYREEE (reference sequence). V shed 4 bases, J shed 7 bases, and the junction held 9 bases outside the gene matches. The CDR3 is 15 residues long. CDR3 region: CASSPATSGRREQYF. DNA of the CDR3: TGTGCCAGCAGCCCCGCCACTAGCGGGAGGAGGGAGCAGTACTTC.

The chain combines TRBV7-9 with TRBJ2-1; possibly TRBD1 or TRBD2 for D (5 bases each). The germline V gene encodes CDR1 SEHNR and CDR2 FQNEAQ (reference sequence). V lost 1 base, J lost 8 bases, and 12 bases lay in between. This CDR3 comprises 14 residues. CDR3 sequence: CASSLERGGDEQFF. In DNA, the CDR3 is TGTGCCAGCAGCTTAGAGAGGGGCGGCGATGAGCAGTTCTTC.

The rearrangement uses TRBV28 and TRBJ2-1; D remains ambiguous. The ends were cut back, 7 bases at V and 8 bases at J, with 15 bases in the middle. CDR1 is MDHEN and CDR2 is SYDVKM in the germline V gene. The CDR3 is 13 amino acids. As DNA, the CDR3 is TGTGCCAGCAAGGCGAACGGTGTCTATGAGCAGTTCTTC. Translating gives CASKANGVYEQFF. Full variable domain (remainder filled in from reference TRBV28 and TRBJ2-1): DVKVTQSSRYLVKRTGEKVFLECVQDMDHENMFWYRQDPGLGLRLIYFSYDVKMKEKGDIPEGYSVSREKKERFSLILESASTNQTSMYLCASKANGVYEQFFGPGTRLTVL.

The chain combines TRBV11-2 with TRBJ2-1; D ambiguous. Between the trimmed V and J ends, which lost 5 bases and 0 bases, there was a span of 8 bases. From germline, CDR1 is SGHAT and CDR2 FQNNGV. The CDR3 covers 14 residues. For the CDR3, the DNA is TGTGCCAGCAGCCCCGCCTCCTCCTACAATGAGCAGTTCTTC. Translation gives CASSPASSYNEQFF.

The chain uses TRBV7-2 and TRBJ1-3, with D perhaps matching TRBD1 (5 bases). CDR3 size: 16 residues. The ends were cut back, 0 bases at V and 0 bases at J, with 9 bases in the middle. CDR1 is SGHTA, CDR2 FQGNSA, per germline. CDR3 loop: CASSLAGRASGNTIYF. The CDR3, as DNA: TGTGCCAGCAGCTTAGCAGGCAGGGCCTCTGGAAACACCATATATTTT.

This chain joins TRBV6-5 and TRBJ2-3, with 10 nucleotides matching TRBD1. The germline V gene encodes CDR1 MNHEY and CDR2 SVGAGI. V shed 2 bases, J shed 2 bases, and the junction held 4 bases outside the gene matches. The CDR3 covers 16 residues. CDR3 DNA sequence: TGTGCCAGCAGTTACGGACAGGGGGTAGACACAGATACGCAGTATTTT. Encoded protein: CASSYGQGVDTDTQYF.

This chain links TRBV6-5 with TRBJ1-1; possible D gene TRBD1, 6 bases. Trimming took 7 bases from V and 5 from J, leaving 20 bases between them. CDR3 size: 15 residues. CDR1 and CDR2 from the germline V gene are MNHEY and SVGAGI. In DNA form, the CDR3 reads TGTGCCAGCAACCGACCCCCGGGGGCCGGGACTGAAGCTTTCTTT. Translated: CASNRPPGAGTEAFF.

V and J are TRBV5-4 and TRBJ2-7; tentatively, D is TRBD2 (6 bases). Trimming took 0 bases from V and 3 from J, leaving 7 bases between them. The V gene's germline CDR1 is SGHNT and CDR2 YYREEE (reference sequence). This CDR3 spans 13 amino acids. The CDR3 loop is CASSLGSGYEQYF. As DNA, the CDR3 is TGTGCCAGCAGCTTGGGTAGCGGCTACGAGCAGTACTTC.

This chain joins TRBV19 and TRBJ1-2, with TRBD1 identical over 8 bases. V shed 6 bases, J shed 0 bases, and the junction held 6 bases outside the gene matches. The germline CDR1 and CDR2 sequences are LNHDA and SQIVND (reference sequence). The CDR3 is 15 residues long. In nucleotides, the CDR3 is TGTGCCAGTAGAGGACAGGGCCCATCTAACTATGGCTACACCTTC. Protein sequence: CASRGQGPSNYGYTF.

V gene TRBV5-1 combines with J gene TRBJ1-1, with a tentative D call TRBD1 (5 bases). The germline V gene has CDR1 SGHRS and CDR2 YFSETQ. This CDR3 is built from 14 residues. V lost 2 bases and J 2 bases, leaving 10 bases between the germline ends. The CDR3 region is CASSFGHVNTEAFF. CDR3 in DNA: TGCGCCAGCAGCTTCGGACACGTAAACACTGAAGCTTTCTTT.